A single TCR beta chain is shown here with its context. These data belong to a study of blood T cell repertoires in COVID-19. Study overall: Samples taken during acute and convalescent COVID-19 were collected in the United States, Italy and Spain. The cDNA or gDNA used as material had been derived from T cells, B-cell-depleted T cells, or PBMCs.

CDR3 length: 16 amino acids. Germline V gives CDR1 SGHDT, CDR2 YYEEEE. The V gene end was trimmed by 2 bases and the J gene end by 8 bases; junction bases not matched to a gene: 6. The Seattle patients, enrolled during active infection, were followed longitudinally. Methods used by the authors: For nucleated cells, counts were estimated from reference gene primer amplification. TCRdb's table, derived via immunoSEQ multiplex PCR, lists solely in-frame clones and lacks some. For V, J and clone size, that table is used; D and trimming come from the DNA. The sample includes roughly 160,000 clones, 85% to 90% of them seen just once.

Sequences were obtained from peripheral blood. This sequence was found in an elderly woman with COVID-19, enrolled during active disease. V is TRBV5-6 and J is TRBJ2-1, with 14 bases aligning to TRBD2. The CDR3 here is CASSFLTSGRVDEQFF. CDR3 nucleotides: TGTGCCAGCAGCTTCCTGACTAGCGGGAGGGTCGATGAGCAGTTCTTC. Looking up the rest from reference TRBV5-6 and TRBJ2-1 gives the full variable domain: DAGVTQSPTHLIKTRGQQVTLRCSPKSGHDTVSWYQQALGQGPQFIFQYYEEEERQRGNFPDRFSGHQFPNYSSELNVNALLLGDSALYLCASSFLTSGRVDEQFFGPGTRLTVL.